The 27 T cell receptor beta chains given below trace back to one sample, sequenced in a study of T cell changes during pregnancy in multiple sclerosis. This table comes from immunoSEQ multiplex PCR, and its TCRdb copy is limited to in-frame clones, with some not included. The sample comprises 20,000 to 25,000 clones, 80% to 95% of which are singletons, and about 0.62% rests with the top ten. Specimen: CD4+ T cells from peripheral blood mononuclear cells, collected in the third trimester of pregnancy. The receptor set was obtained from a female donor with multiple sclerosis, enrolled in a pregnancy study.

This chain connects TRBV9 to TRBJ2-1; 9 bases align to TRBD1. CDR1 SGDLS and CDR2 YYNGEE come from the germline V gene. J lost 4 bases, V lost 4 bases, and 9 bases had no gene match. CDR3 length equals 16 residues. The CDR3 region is CASSLITGGRYNEQFF. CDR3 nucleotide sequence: TGTGCCAGCAGCCTTATCACAGGGGGCAGGTACAATGAGCAGTTCTTC.

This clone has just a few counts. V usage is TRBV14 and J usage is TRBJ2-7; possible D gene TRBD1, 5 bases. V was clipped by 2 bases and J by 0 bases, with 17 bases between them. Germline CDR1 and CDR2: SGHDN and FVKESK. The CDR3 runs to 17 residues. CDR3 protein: CASSQLLGRAGSYEQYF. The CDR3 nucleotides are TGTGCCAGCAGCCAACTGTTGGGCAGGGCCGGCTCCTACGAGCAGTACTTC.

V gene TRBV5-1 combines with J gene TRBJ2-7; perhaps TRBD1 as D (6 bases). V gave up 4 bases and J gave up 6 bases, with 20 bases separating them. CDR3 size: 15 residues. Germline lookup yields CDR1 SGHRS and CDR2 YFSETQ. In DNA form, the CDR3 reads TGCGCCAGCAGCCCCCCATTCAGGGGCAGGGGCGAGCAGTACTTC. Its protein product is CASSPPFRGRGEQYF.

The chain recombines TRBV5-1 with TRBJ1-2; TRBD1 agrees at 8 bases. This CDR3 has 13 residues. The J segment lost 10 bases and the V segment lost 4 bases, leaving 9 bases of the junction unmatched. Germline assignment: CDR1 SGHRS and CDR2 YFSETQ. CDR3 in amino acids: CASSLGQGMVYTF. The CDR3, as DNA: TGCGCCAGCAGCCTCGGACAGGGAATGGTCTACACCTTC. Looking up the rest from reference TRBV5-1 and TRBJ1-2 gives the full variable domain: KAGVTQTPRYLIKTRGQQVTLSCSPISGHRSVSWYQQTPGQGLQFLFEYFSETQRNKGNFPGRFSGRQFSNSRSEMNVSTLELGDSALYLCASSLGQGMVYTFGSGTRLTVV.

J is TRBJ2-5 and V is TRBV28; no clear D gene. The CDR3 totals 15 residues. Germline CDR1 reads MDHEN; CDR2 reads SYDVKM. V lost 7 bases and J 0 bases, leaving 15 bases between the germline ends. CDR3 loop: CASIERRRNQETQYF. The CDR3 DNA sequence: TGTGCCAGCATCGAAAGGAGACGGAACCAAGAGACCCAGTACTTC.

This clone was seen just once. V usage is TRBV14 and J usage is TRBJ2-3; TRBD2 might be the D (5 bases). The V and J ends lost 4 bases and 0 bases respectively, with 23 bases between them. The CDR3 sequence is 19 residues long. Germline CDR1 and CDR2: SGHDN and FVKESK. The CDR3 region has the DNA TGTGCCAGCAGCCGAAAACAAGGGCTTCCTAGCACTAGCACAGATACGCAGTATTTT. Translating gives CASSRKQGLPSTSTDTQYF.

The chain's CDR3 is CASSRTSGGYNEQFF. CDR3 in DNA: TGTGCCAGCAGCCGGACTAGCGGGGGTTACAATGAGCAGTTCTTC. The chain is built from TRBV28 and TRBJ2-1, with TRBD2 identical over 13 bases. There are 15 residues in the CDR3. Germline-derived CDR1 and CDR2 are MDHEN and SYDVKM. The V gene end was trimmed by 6 bases and the J gene end by 4 bases; junction bases not matched to a gene: 3.

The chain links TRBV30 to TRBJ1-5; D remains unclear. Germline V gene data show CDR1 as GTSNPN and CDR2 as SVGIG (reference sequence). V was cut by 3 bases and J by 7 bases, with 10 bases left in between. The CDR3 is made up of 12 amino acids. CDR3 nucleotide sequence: TGTGCCTGGAGCGAGGGTTGGCAGCCCCAGCATTTT. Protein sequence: CAWSEGWQPQHF.

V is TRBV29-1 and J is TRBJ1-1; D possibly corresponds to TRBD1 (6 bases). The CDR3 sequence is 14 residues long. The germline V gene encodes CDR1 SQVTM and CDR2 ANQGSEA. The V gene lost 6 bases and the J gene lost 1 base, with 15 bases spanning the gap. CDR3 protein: CSVDSGVANTEAFF. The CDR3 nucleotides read TGCAGCGTAGACTCAGGGGTTGCGAACACTGAAGCTTTCTTT.

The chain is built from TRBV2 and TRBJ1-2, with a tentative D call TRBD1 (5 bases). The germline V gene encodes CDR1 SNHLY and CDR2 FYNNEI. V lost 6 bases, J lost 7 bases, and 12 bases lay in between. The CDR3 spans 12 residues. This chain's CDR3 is CASRLGGAGYTF. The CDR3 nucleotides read TGTGCCAGCAGGCTAGGAGGGGCTGGCTACACCTTC.

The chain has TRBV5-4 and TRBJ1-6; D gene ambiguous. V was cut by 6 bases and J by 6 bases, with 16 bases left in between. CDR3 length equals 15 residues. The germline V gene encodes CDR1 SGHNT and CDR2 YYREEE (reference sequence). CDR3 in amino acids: CASNADWSLNSPLHF. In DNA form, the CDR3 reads TGTGCCAGCAACGCAGACTGGTCCCTTAATTCACCCCTCCACTTT.

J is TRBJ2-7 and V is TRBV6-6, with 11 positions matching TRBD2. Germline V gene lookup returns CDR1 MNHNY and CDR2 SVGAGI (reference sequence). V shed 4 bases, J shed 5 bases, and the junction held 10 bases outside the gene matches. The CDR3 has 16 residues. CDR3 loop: CASSSRGGLADHEQYF. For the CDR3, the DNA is TGTGCCAGCAGTTCGAGGGGGGGACTAGCGGACCACGAGCAGTACTTC.

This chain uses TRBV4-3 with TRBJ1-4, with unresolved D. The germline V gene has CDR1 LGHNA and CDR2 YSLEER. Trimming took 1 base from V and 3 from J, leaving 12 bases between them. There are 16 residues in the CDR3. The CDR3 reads CASSQGPREANEKLFF. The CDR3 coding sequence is TGCGCCAGCAGCCAAGGCCCCCGGGAGGCTAATGAAAAACTGTTTTTT.

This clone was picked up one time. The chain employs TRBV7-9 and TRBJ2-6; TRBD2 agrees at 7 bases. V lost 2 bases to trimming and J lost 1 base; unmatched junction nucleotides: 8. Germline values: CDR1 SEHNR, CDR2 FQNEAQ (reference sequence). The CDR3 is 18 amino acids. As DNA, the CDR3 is TGTGCCAGCAGCTTAATCGGGGAGGGTTTATCTGGGGCCAACGTCCTGACTTTC. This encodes CASSLIGEGLSGANVLTF.

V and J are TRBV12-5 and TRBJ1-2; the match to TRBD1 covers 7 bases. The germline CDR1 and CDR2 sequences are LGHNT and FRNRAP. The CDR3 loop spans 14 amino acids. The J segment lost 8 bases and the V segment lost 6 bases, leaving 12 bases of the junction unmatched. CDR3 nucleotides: TGTGCTAGTGGCAGACCGGGACAGACCATGGGCTACACCTTC. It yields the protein CASGRPGQTMGYTF.

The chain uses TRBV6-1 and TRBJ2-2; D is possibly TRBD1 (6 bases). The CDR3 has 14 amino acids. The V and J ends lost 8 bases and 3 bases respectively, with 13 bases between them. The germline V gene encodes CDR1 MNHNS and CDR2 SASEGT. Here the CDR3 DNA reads TGTGCCAGCCCGTCGAACAGGGACACCGGGGAGCTGTTTTTT. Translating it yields CASPSNRDTGELFF.

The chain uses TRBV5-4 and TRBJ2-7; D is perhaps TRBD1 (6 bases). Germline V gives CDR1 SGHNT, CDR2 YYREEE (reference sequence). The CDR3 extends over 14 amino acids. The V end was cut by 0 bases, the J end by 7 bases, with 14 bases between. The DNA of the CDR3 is TGTGCCAGCAGCTTGGGGAGTAGGACAGAAGAGCAGTACTTC. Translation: CASSLGSRTEEQYF.

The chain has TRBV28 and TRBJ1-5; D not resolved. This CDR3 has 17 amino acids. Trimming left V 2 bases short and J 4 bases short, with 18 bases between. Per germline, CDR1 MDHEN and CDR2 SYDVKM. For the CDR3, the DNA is TGTGCCAGCAGTTTACTCCTGATGCTGAAACTAAATCAGCCCCAGCATTTT. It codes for CASSLLLMLKLNQPQHF.

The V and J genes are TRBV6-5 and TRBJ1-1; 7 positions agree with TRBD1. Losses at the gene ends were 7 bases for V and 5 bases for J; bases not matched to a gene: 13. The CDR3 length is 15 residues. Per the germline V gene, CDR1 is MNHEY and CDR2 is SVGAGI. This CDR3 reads CASTPMRGRGTEAFF. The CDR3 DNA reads TGTGCCAGCACCCCCATGAGGGGGCGCGGGACTGAAGCTTTCTTT.

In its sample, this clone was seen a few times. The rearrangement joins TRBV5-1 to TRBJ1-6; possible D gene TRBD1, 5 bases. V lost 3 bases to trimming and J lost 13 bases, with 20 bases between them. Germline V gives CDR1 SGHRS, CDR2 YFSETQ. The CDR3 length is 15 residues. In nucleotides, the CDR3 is TGCGCCAGCAGCTACTTCGGGGGAGCAGACTCTCCCCTCCACTTT. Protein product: CASSYFGGADSPLHF.

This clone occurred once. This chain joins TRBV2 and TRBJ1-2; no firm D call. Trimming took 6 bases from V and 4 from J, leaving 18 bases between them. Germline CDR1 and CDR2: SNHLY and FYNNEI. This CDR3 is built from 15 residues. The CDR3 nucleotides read TGTGCCAGCAGCCTTATCCCGACTTTCTCCTATGGCTACACCTTC. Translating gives CASSLIPTFSYGYTF. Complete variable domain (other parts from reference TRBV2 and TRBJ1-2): EPEVTQTPSHQVTQMGQEVILRCVPISNHLYFYWYRQILGQKVEFLVSFYNNEISEKSEIFDDQFSVERPDGSNFTLKIRSTKLEDSAMYFCASSLIPTFSYGYTFGSGTRLTVV.

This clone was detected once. In DNA, the CDR3 is TGTGCCAGCAGCCAAGATAAGGGACAGGTGGGCTTCGGGGCCAACGTCCTGACTTTC. It is translated as CASSQDKGQVGFGANVLTF. The chain links TRBV4-2 to TRBJ2-6; 8 bases fit TRBD1. Germline V gives CDR1 LGHNA, CDR2 YNFKEQ. The CDR3 length is 19 residues. Trimming took 0 bases from V and 4 from J; bases not matched to a gene: 11.

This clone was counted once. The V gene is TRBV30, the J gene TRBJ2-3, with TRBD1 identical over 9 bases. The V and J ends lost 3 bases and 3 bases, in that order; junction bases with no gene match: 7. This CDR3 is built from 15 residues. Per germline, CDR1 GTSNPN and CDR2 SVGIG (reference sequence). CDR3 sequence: CAWSGQGSRTDTQYF. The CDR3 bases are TGTGCCTGGAGCGGACAGGGGAGTCGGACAGATACGCAGTATTTT.

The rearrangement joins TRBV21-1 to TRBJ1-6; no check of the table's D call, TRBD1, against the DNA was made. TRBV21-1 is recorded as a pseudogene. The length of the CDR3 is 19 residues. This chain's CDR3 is CASSNQDRGPDLTNSPLHF. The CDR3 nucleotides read TGTGCCAGCAGCAACCAAGACAGGGGGCCAGATCTAACTAATTCACCCCTCCACTTT.

This CDR3 is CASSLTHRDGPQHF. The CDR3 nucleotides are TGCGCCAGCAGCTTGACTCACCGGGATGGGCCCCAGCATTTT. This chain uses TRBV5-1 with TRBJ1-5, with D uncertain. Trimming removed 1 base from V and 9 bases from J, with 14 bases in between. Germline CDR1 reads SGHRS; CDR2 reads YFSETQ. This CDR3 contains 14 residues.

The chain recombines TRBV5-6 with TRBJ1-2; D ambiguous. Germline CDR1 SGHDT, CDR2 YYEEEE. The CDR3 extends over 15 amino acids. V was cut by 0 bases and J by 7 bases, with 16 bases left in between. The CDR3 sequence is CASSLVQAQARGYTF. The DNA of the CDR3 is TGTGCCAGCAGCTTGGTGCAGGCCCAGGCGCGTGGCTACACCTTC.

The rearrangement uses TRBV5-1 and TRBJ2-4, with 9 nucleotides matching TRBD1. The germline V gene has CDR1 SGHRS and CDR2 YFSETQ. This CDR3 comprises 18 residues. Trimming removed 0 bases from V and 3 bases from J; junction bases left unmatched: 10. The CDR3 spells CASSLVGWTGDIKNIQYF. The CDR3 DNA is TGCGCCAGCAGCTTGGTGGGTTGGACAGGGGACATCAAAAACATTCAGTACTTC.